This passage covers 28 T cell receptor beta chains from one sample sequenced in a study of CD8 T cells in ankylosing spondylitis. Each CDR3 protein is one row after TCRdb ran MiXCR on the 5' RACE reads. Among fewer than 350,000 distinct CDR3 sequences, around 10% were seen once, and the ten largest hold roughly 9.5%. Input material: blood, either unsorted or a sorted T cell fraction (not recorded which). The receptors were sampled from a female donor with ankylosing spondylitis or in good health (not recorded which).

This clonotype appeared many times. The chain couples TRBV9 to TRBJ2-2; no definite D call. CDR1 is SGDLS, CDR2 YYNGEE, per germline. This CDR3 contains 15 residues. Trimming left V 2 bases short and J 0 bases short, with 8 bases between. The CDR3 DNA sequence: TGTGCCAGCAGCGTGTACGATTCGAACACCGGGGAGCTGTTTTTT. It codes for CASSVYDSNTGELFF.

This clonotype was found a few times. This rearrangement joins TRBV11-2 to TRBJ2-5; the match to TRBD2 covers 10 bases. Per the germline V gene, CDR1 is SGHAT and CDR2 is FQNNGV. The CDR3 sequence is 19 residues long. The J segment lost 2 bases and the V segment lost 6 bases, leaving 18 bases of the junction unmatched. The CDR3 DNA is TGTGCCAGCAGTTTCGACCGATCTAGCGGGAGAAAAAGACAAGAGACCCAGTACTTC. Translating it yields CASSFDRSSGRKRQETQYF. Filled out from reference TRBV11-2 and TRBJ2-5, the complete variable domain reads EAGVAQSPRYKIIEKRQSVAFWCNPISGHATLYWYQQILGQGPKLLIQFQNNGVVDDSQLPKDRFSAERLKGVDSTLKIQPAKLEDSAVYLCASSFDRSSGRKRQETQYFGPGTRLLVL.

This clonotype was seen many times. The chain couples TRBV12-3 or TRBV12-4 to TRBJ2-7; 8 bases are a match to TRBD1. This CDR3 comprises 13 residues. J gave up 3 bases and V 8 bases, and 6 bases lay outside the gene matches. This CDR3 is CASRTGFHYEQYF. DNA for the CDR3: TGTGCCAGCCGGACAGGGTTTCACTACGAGCAGTACTTC.

This clonotype has at least ten counts. The chain's CDR3 is CASSLTGLGGQNTIYF. The CDR3 DNA reads TGCGCCAGCAGCTTGACGGGGCTCGGGGGGCAAAACACCATATATTTT. The chain couples TRBV5-1 to TRBJ1-3, with D possibly TRBD1 on 6 matching bases. Germline V gene sequence: CDR1 SGHRS, CDR2 YFSETQ. The CDR3 totals 16 residues. The V gene lost 1 base and the J gene lost 6 bases, with 17 bases spanning the gap.

In this sample, this clonotype turned up many times. The chain uses TRBV6-1 and TRBJ2-1; either TRBD1 or TRBD2 may supply D (6 bases each). This CDR3 has 19 amino acids. V lost 0 bases and J lost 6, with 24 bases in between. Per germline, CDR1 MNHNS and CDR2 SASEGT. CDR3 DNA: TGTGCCAGCAGTGAAGCGGAGGGATCCCTACGGGGGCCAAGCAATGAGCAGTTCTTC. The encoded protein is CASSEAEGSLRGPSNEQFF.

This clonotype was picked up many times. The chain couples TRBV15 to TRBJ2-3; perhaps TRBD1 as D (5 bases). Trimming left V 0 bases short and J 4 bases short, with 8 bases between. The CDR3 is made up of 14 amino acids. Germline CDR1 is LNHNV and CDR2 is YYDKDF (reference sequence). CDR3 sequence reads: CATSRDRAADTQYF. In DNA, the CDR3 is TGTGCCACCAGCAGAGACAGGGCCGCAGATACGCAGTATTTT.

This clonotype was detected ten times or more. The chain is built from TRBV5-1 and TRBJ2-3; 8 nucleotides align to TRBD1. Germline loops: CDR1 SGHRS, CDR2 YFSETQ. The junction had 4 bases not matched to a gene; V was cut back by 3 bases and J by 1 base. The CDR3 runs to 15 residues. The chain's CDR3 is CASSSGQGGTDTQYF. In DNA form, the CDR3 reads TGCGCCAGCAGCTCAGGACAGGGAGGCACAGATACGCAGTATTTT.

Ten or more counts support this clonotype. The rearrangement joins TRBV10-2 to TRBJ1-2; TRBD1 matches 7 bases. Unmatched junction bases numbered 15, after V lost 6 bases and J lost 8 bases. From germline, CDR1 is WSHSY and CDR2 SAAADI. This CDR3 comprises 15 residues. CDR3: CASSLWDRSEYGYTF. CDR3 DNA: TGCGCCAGCAGCCTGTGGGACAGATCGGAATACGGCTACACCTTC.

Comments on this clonotype: An end of the junction does not agree with germline; a read error may underlie this. V usage is TRBV10-2 and J usage is TRBJ2-5, with D possibly matching TRBD2 (5 bases). The germline V gene encodes CDR1 WSHSY and CDR2 SAAADI. The CDR3 has 14 residues. This CDR3 is CACSESGKQETQYF. CDR3 sequence (DNA): TGCGCCTGCAGTGAGTCGGGAAAACAAGAGACCCAGTACTTC.

The V and J genes are TRBV6-1 and TRBJ2-1, with D possibly being TRBD2 (6 bases). This CDR3 region has 15 residues. The V gene lost 8 bases and the J gene lost 7 bases, with 21 bases spanning the gap. The germline V gene has CDR1 MNHNS and CDR2 SASEGT. Here the CDR3 reads CASRRDQALGNEQFF. CDR3 nucleotide sequence: TGTGCCAGCCGGCGGGATCAAGCACTTGGGAATGAGCAGTTCTTC.

The table lists this clonotype with a few counts. This chain uses TRBV5-6 with TRBJ1-4; D possibly corresponds to TRBD1 (6 bases). The germline CDR1 and CDR2 sequences are SGHDT and YYEEEE. The length of the CDR3 is 15 residues. Trimming pared 1 base from V and 4 bases from J, leaving 11 bases between. DNA of the CDR3: TGTGCCAGCAGCTTGTTGGGGACAAGTAATGAAAAACTGTTTTTT. Translating gives CASSLLGTSNEKLFF.

For this clonotype: A much larger clone differs by one base, so this may be a read error. J is TRBJ1-2 and V is TRBV6-1; D not resolved. CDR1 MNHNS and CDR2 SASEGT come from the germline V gene. V shed 8 bases and J shed 3 bases, with 16 bases lying between them. The CDR3 consists of 14 residues. This chain's CDR3 is CASGIGKPDYGYTF. Written as DNA, the CDR3 is TGTGCCAGCGGGATAGGGAAGCCGGACTATGGCTACACCTTC.

This clonotype was seen many times. V gene TRBV7-9 combines with J gene TRBJ2-3; D may match TRBD1 or TRBD2 (5 bases each). The CDR3 runs to 13 residues. V lost 5 bases, J lost 4 bases, and 10 bases lay in between. CDR1 SEHNR and CDR2 FQNEAQ come from the germline V gene (reference sequence). The CDR3 bases are TGTGCCAGCAGCCTATTGGGACCAGATACGCAGTATTTT. Amino acid sequence: CASSLLGPDTQYF.

This clonotype was seen ten or more times. The chain links TRBV20-1 to TRBJ2-1; D remains unclear. The CDR3 is 14 amino acids. Trimming stripped 7 bases from V and 0 bases from J, with 13 bases between. Germline CDR1 DFQATT, CDR2 SNEGSKA (reference sequence). Here the CDR3 reads CSEGRPSSYNEQFF. As DNA, the CDR3 is TGCAGTGAGGGCCGCCCGAGCTCCTACAATGAGCAGTTCTTC.

V is TRBV7-2 and J is TRBJ1-6; no firm D call. Germline CDR1 is SGHTA and CDR2 is FQGNSA. The CDR3 spans 15 residues. V was trimmed by 5 bases and J by 7 bases, leaving 15 bases between them. The CDR3 here is CASSPSTHSNSPLHF. CDR3 nucleotide sequence: TGTGCCAGCAGCCCTTCGACCCACTCAAATTCACCCCTCCACTTT.

This clonotype was recorded a few times. The genes are TRBV11-2 and TRBJ2-7, with TRBD2 identical over 7 bases. V shed 3 bases, J shed 4 bases, and the junction held 9 bases outside the gene matches. The CDR3 runs to 15 residues. The germline V gene has CDR1 SGHAT and CDR2 FQNNGV. The CDR3 loop is CASSFSGRGGYEQYF. The CDR3 coding sequence is TGTGCCAGCAGCTTCTCCGGCCGGGGAGGGTACGAGCAGTACTTC.

This clonotype has just a few counts. V usage is TRBV9 and J usage is TRBJ1-2; D may be TRBD1 (6 bases). Trimming removed 1 base at V and 14 bases at J, with 27 bases between. The CDR3 consists of 16 residues. The germline CDR1 and CDR2 sequences are SGDLS and YYNGEE. The chain's CDR3 is CASSVRGNGDKPHWTF. The CDR3, as DNA: TGTGCCAGCAGCGTAAGAGGCAATGGGGACAAGCCTCATTGGACCTTC.

This clonotype was observed at least ten times. The V call is TRBV5-1, the J call TRBJ1-2, with D possibly TRBD1 on 5 matching bases. V was trimmed by 3 bases and J by 4 bases, leaving 16 bases between them. The CDR3 length is 15 residues. CDR1 is SGHRS, CDR2 YFSETQ, per germline. The CDR3 spells CASSSGGTEIYGYTF. CDR3 sequence (DNA): TGCGCCAGCAGCTCTGGTGGGACGGAGATCTATGGCTACACCTTC.

The genes are TRBV12-3 or TRBV12-4 and TRBJ1-3, with 8 bases matching TRBD1. After removal of 7 bases from V and 0 bases from J, the junction contained 5 bases not matched to a gene. CDR3 length: 15 residues. The chain's CDR3 is CASKPTGGSGNTIYF. CDR3 nucleotides: TGTGCCAGCAAACCTACAGGGGGCTCTGGAAACACCATATATTTT.

Many counts were recorded for this clonotype. The chain couples TRBV20-1 to TRBJ2-1, with no clear D. This CDR3 has 11 amino acids. Per the germline V gene, CDR1 is DFQATT and CDR2 is SNEGSKA (reference sequence). V lost 5 bases, J lost 12 bases, and 14 bases lay in between. CDR3 sequence (DNA): TGCAGTGCTCTCGTCGTCCCCTCGCAGTTCTTC. The encoded protein is CSALVVPSQFF.

The chain joins TRBV7-9 to TRBJ2-7, with 11 nucleotides matching TRBD2. The ends lost 5 bases at V and 6 bases at J; junction bases unmatched: 9. This CDR3 has 15 amino acids. CDR1 and CDR2 from the germline V gene are SEHNR and FQNEAQ (reference sequence). CDR3 DNA sequence: TGTGCCAGCAGCCCAAGCCCCGGGACTAGCGGCGAGCAGTACTTC. This codes for CASSPSPGTSGEQYF.

This clonotype was seen a handful of times. The chain is built from TRBV5-5 and TRBJ2-3; the match to TRBD2 covers 10 bases. The CDR3 loop spans 15 amino acids. Germline CDR1 and CDR2: SGHKS and YYEKEE (reference sequence). J lost 6 bases, V lost 4 bases, and 8 bases had no gene match. CDR3 sequence reads: CASSQRGGGSDTQYF. As DNA, the CDR3 is TGTGCCAGCAGCCAGCGGGGGGGGGGATCTGATACGCAGTATTTT.

This clonotype was detected many times. The gene calls are TRBV21-1 and TRBJ1-1; the table's D call, TRBD1, was not checked against the DNA. TRBV21-1 is flagged as a pseudogene. The CDR3 runs to 13 residues. The CDR3 is CANFGTANTEAFF. The CDR3, as DNA: TGTGCCAACTTTGGGACAGCGAACACTGAAGCTTTCTTT.

This clonotype showed up just once. In nucleotides, the CDR3 is TGCAGTGGGATTAGCGTTAGCACAGATACGCAGTATTTT. Its protein is CSGISVSTDTQYF. The rearrangement joins TRBV20-1 to TRBJ2-3, with D perhaps TRBD2 (5 bases). This CDR3 region has 13 residues. The ends were cut back, 7 bases at V and 0 bases at J, with 11 bases in the middle. Germline-derived CDR1 and CDR2 are DFQATT and SNEGSKA (reference sequence).

This clonotype was observed a few times. The junction departs from germline at one end; a sequencing error may be responsible. The V and J genes are TRBV7-2 and TRBJ2-6; no clear D gene. Germline V gene data show CDR1 as SGHTA and CDR2 as FQGNSA. The length of the CDR3 is 9 residues. CDR3: CASSRAEAF. The CDR3 nucleotides are TGTGCCAGCAGCAGGGCTGAGGCTTTC.

With regard to this clonotype: A read error may explain this, as a much larger clone is one base away. The chain joins TRBV5-1 to TRBJ2-1; 13 bases match TRBD2. This CDR3 is 16 amino acids long. CDR1 and CDR2 (germline): SGHRS, YFSETQ. CDR3 in amino acids: CASSLRTSGGFNAQFF. CDR3 bases: TGCGCCAGCAGCTTGCGGACTAGCGGGGGCTTCAATGCGCAGTTCTTC.

This sequence joins TRBV15 and TRBJ2-3; 11 bases line up with TRBD1. This CDR3 has 14 residues. V lost 4 bases, J lost 8 bases, and 5 bases stayed unmatched. From germline, CDR1 is LNHNV and CDR2 YYDKDF (reference sequence). DNA of the CDR3: TGTGCCACCAGCATCCGGGACAGGGGGTTTACGCAGTATTTT. Translated: CATSIRDRGFTQYF.

The chain links TRBV3-1 to TRBJ1-5; D might be TRBD1 (5 bases). Germline lookup yields CDR1 LGHDT and CDR2 YNNKEL (reference sequence). The ends were cut back, 4 bases at V and 2 bases at J, with 12 bases in the middle. This CDR3 has 15 amino acids. DNA for the CDR3: TGTGCCAGCAGCCGTCCCCGGGGGGGCAATCAGCCCCAGCATTTT. This codes for CASSRPRGGNQPQHF.